The sequence of this T cell receptor (beta chain) was determined in a study of blood T cell repertoires in COVID-19. About the research overall: Samples of COVID-19 (acute and convalescent) were obtained from the United States, Italy and Spain.

This clone has a count of ten or more. Authors' processing steps: The authors estimated nucleated cell counts from reference gene primer amplification. Libraries were prepared by immunoSEQ multiplex PCR; TCRdb keeps only in-frame clonotypes and omits some of them. V and J calls and clone size are those listed in that table; D and trimming were worked out from the DNA. The repertoire includes approximately 63,000 clones, 85% to 90% of them detected once, and about a sixth sits in the top ten. The Seattle patients, enrolled during active infection, were followed longitudinally. Sequencing was performed on peripheral blood. The source of this sequence is a woman between 55 and 75 years old with COVID-19, enrolled during active disease.

CDR3 nucleotides: TGTGCCAGCAACCCTGCGGGGGATGGCTACACCTTC. This codes for CASNPAGDGYTF. J is TRBJ1-2 and V is TRBV7-9; maybe TRBD1 (5 bases). The CDR3 spans 12 residues. CDR1 and CDR2 from the germline V gene are SEHNR and FQNEAQ (reference sequence). Trimming removed 7 bases at V and 6 bases at J, with 12 bases between.